A single sample gave rise to the 14 T cell receptor beta chains below, sequenced in a study of vaccination and CD4 T cells after COVID-19. The Oncomine TCR Beta short-read assay was applied to DNA of cultured CD4+ T cells. From the PCR reads, TCRdb called clonotypes with MiXCR, one entry per CDR3 protein. The table records about 12,000 distinct CDR3 sequences, 60% of them present only once. Treatment defined: roughly 10-day PBMC culture with coronavirus spike peptide pools or control peptides (ViraFEST assay). No antigen is known for these receptors. Sequenced sample: CD4+ T cells from blood, cultured in vitro. These receptors were taken from a human donor who had recovered from COVID-19.

The chain has TRBV25-1 and TRBJ1-5, with TRBD1 matching 10 bases. Trimming removed 4 bases from V and 7 bases from J; junction bases left unmatched: 7. The germline CDR1 and CDR2 sequences are MGHDK and SYGVNS. CDR3 length: 15 residues. The CDR3 sequence: CASSASGTGEQPQHF. The CDR3 nucleotides are TGTGCCAGCAGTGCCTCCGGGACAGGGGAACAGCCCCAGCATTTT.

The chain recombines TRBV19 with TRBJ2-2, with no clear D. Germline V gene sequence: CDR1 LNHDA, CDR2 SQIVND (reference sequence). The CDR3 contains 13 residues. Trimming shortened V by 10 bases and J by 7 bases, and 16 bases separated the two germline ends. The CDR3 loop reads CATQPRLRGELFF. CDR3 DNA sequence: TGTGCCACCCAACCCAGGTTGCGCGGGGAGCTGTTTTTT.

The V and J genes are TRBV6-5 and TRBJ2-5; 9 nucleotides match TRBD2. With V trimmed by 3 bases and J by 0 bases, 5 bases remained unmatched. This CDR3 region has 16 residues. Germline V CDR1 and CDR2: MNHEY, SVGAGI. CDR3 residues: CASSYSPSGDQETQYF. The CDR3 region has the DNA TGTGCCAGCAGTTATTCCCCTAGCGGGGACCAAGAGACCCAGTACTTC.

The J gene is TRBJ1-2, the V gene TRBV20-1; a weak D match, TRBD1 (5 bases). The CDR3 runs 13 residues. Germline assignment: CDR1 DFQATT and CDR2 SNEGSKA (reference sequence). V was cut by 4 bases and J by 3 bases, with 12 bases left in between. The CDR3 DNA reads TGCAGTGCTACGAAGACAGAATACTATGGCTACACCTTC. This sequence encodes CSATKTEYYGYTF.

The V gene is TRBV7-3, the J gene TRBJ1-3, with a possible D match to TRBD1 (6 bases). The V end lost 11 bases, the J end lost 2 bases, and 16 bases lay between the germline ends. The CDR3 has 14 residues. CDR1 and CDR2 from the germline V gene are SGHTA and FQGTGA. This CDR3 reads CAFHRVLTGNTIYF. CDR3 nucleotide sequence: TGTGCCTTCCACAGGGTACTAACTGGAAACACCATATATTTT.

The CDR3 region is CASRGTATNEKLFF. The CDR3, as DNA: TGTGCCAGCAGGGGGACAGCAACTAATGAAAAACTGTTTTTT. The J gene is TRBJ1-4, the V gene TRBV2; TRBD1 agrees at 7 bases. The CDR3 is 14 residues long. Trimming at V came to 6 bases and at J to 0 bases, leaving 1 base not matched to a gene. Germline V gene data show CDR1 as SNHLY and CDR2 as FYNNEI.

This chain joins TRBV28 and TRBJ2-7, with 7 bases matching TRBD1. The CDR3 has 15 residues. The germline CDR1 and CDR2 sequences are MDHEN and SYDVKM. V gave up 6 bases and J gave up 1 base; unmatched junction bases: 9. CDR3 region: CASSTVPGQSYEQYF. CDR3 coding DNA: TGTGCCAGCAGCACTGTTCCGGGACAGTCCTACGAGCAGTACTTC.

This chain uses TRBV19 with TRBJ1-1, with 7 bases that match TRBD1. The CDR3 length is 11 residues. In germline, CDR1 is LNHDA, CDR2 SQIVND (reference sequence). V shed 10 bases, J shed 5 bases, and the junction held 4 bases outside the gene matches. The CDR3 nucleotides are TGTGCCACGGAACAGGGGACTGAAGCTTTCTTT. Translation gives CATEQGTEAFF.

The J gene is TRBJ2-7, the V gene TRBV10-3, with 7 bases that match TRBD2. The CDR3 sequence is 13 residues long. The ends lost 7 bases at V and 5 bases at J; junction bases unmatched: 8. Germline CDR1 reads ENHRY; CDR2 reads SYGVKD. In nucleotides, the CDR3 is TGTGCCATCACGGCCAGCGGGATGAACGAGCAGTACTTC. Protein product: CAITASGMNEQYF.

V usage is TRBV12-3 or TRBV12-4 and J usage is TRBJ2-5; D is unresolved. Trimming shortened V by 0 bases and J by 5 bases, and 4 bases separated the two germline ends. This CDR3 is 12 amino acids long. The CDR3 reads CASSLAPETQYF. The CDR3 nucleotides are TGTGCCAGCAGTTTAGCGCCGGAGACCCAGTACTTC.

This clonotype was observed a handful of times. The chain uses TRBV2 and TRBJ1-5; D ambiguous. Germline V gene data show CDR1 as SNHLY and CDR2 as FYNNEI. This CDR3 is 14 amino acids long. Trimming shortened V by 7 bases and J by 2 bases, and 12 bases separated the two germline ends. Here the CDR3 reads CASTPSRRNQPQHF. CDR3 nucleotide sequence: TGTGCCAGCACACCTTCACGGCGCAATCAGCCCCAGCATTTT.

CDR3 sequence reads: CASSGKQGANYGYTF. CDR3 in DNA: TGTGCCAGCAGCGGAAAACAGGGGGCCAACTATGGCTACACCTTC. V gene TRBV5-4 combines with J gene TRBJ1-2, with 9 bases matching TRBD1. J lost 2 bases, V lost 4 bases, and 6 bases had no gene match. The CDR3 has 15 amino acids. CDR1 is SGHNT and CDR2 is YYREEE in the germline V gene (reference sequence). Full variable domain (rest looked up from reference TRBV5-4 and TRBJ1-2): ETGVTQSPTHLIKTRGQQVTLRCSSQSGHNTVSWYQQALGQGPQFIFQYYREEENGRGNFPPRFSGLQFPNYSSELNVNALELDDSALYLCASSGKQGANYGYTFGSGTRLTVV.

CDR3 amino acids: CASKEGAAFF. The CDR3 region has the DNA TGTGCCTCAAAGGAGGGGGCAGCTTTCTTT. This chain connects TRBV19 to TRBJ1-1; 7 bases agree with TRBD1. The CDR3 consists of 10 residues. The V gene's germline CDR1 is LNHDA and CDR2 SQIVND (reference sequence). V lost 11 bases, J lost 10 bases, and 7 bases stayed unmatched.

This clonotype appeared a few times. The chain links TRBV6-1 to TRBJ2-4; D may match TRBD1 or TRBD2 (6 bases each). Germline loops: CDR1 MNHNS, CDR2 SASEGT. This CDR3 has 15 amino acids. Trimming cost V 6 bases and J 9 bases, with 21 bases left between them. CDR3 in DNA: TGTGCCAGCAGCCTTTGGAGGGCAGCAGGGGCCATTCAGTACTTC. Amino acids: CASSLWRAAGAIQYF.